A selection of T cell receptor beta chains follows, all from one sample in a study of T cells after yellow fever vaccination. TCRdb itself ran the 5' RACE reads through MiXCR, one entry per CDR3 protein. The sample holds some 240,000 distinct CDR3 sequences; approximately 3% are singletons and the top ten take around 3%. The sample consisted of CD4+ T cells sorted from PBMCs, taken 10 days after the yellow fever booster vaccination. These TCRs come from a man aged 18 to 29 who received the YFV17D yellow fever vaccine. Both conserved end residues are part of each CDR3. D genes are given only for firm matches. Some rows have no size entry. The others give once, few or many, or a class for an expanded clone.

D	size	V	J	CDR3	DNA
-	many	TRBV12-3/TRBV12-4	TRBJ1-4	CASSPQGPNEKLFF	TGTGCCAGCAGTCCACAGGGCCCTAATGAAAAACTGTTTTTT
-	-	TRBV5-1	TRBJ2-3	CASSAGRSGWADTQYF	TGCGCCAGCAGCGCTGGCCGGTCGGGATGGGCAGATACGCAGTATTTT
TRBD2	few	TRBV10-3	TRBJ2-5	CAIAGDQETQYF	TGTGCCATAGCGGGGGATCAAGAGACCCAGTACTTC
-	few	TRBV5-4	TRBJ2-3	CASTLGSDPQTDTQYF	TGTGCCAGCACCCTGGGTTCGGATCCCCAAACAGATACGCAGTATTTT
-	few	TRBV7-2	TRBJ2-5	CASSFRRPETQYF	TGTGCCAGCAGCTTCAGGAGACCAGAGACCCAGTACTTC
TRBD2	-	TRBV28	TRBJ2-1	CASSPAGTSLEQFF	TGTGCCAGCAGCCCGGCCGGGACTAGCCTTGAGCAGTTCTTC
-	many	TRBV7-2	TRBJ2-3	CASSSVYASTDTQYF	TGTGCCAGCAGCTCCGTCTACGCTAGCACAGATACGCAGTATTTT
TRBD2	many	TRBV4-1	TRBJ2-1	CASSLWIAGSYNEQFF	TGCGCCAGCAGCCTATGGATAGCGGGCTCCTACAATGAGCAGTTCTTC
TRBD2	many	TRBV7-9	TRBJ2-3	CASSLARSSGGADTQYF	TGTGCCAGCAGCTTAGCGCGGAGTAGCGGGGGGGCAGATACGCAGTATTTT
TRBD1	few	TRBV6-5	TRBJ2-3	CASKDGTVGPDTQYF	TGTGCCAGCAAGGACGGGACAGTCGGGCCAGATACGCAGTATTTT
-	many	TRBV20-1	TRBJ1-5	CSVRKGSQPQHF	TGCAGTGTTCGTAAGGGTTCTCAGCCCCAGCATTTT
TRBD2	few	TRBV29-1	TRBJ2-3	CSVSTSGGLGNTQYF	TGCAGCGTTAGCACTAGCGGGGGGTTAGGTAATACGCAGTATTTT
TRBD1	-	TRBV7-9	TRBJ2-1	CASSPHGLERGPRNEQFF	TGTGCCAGCAGCCCCCATGGGTTGGAAAGGGGGCCCCGCAATGAGCAGTTCTTC
TRBD1	few	TRBV20-1	TRBJ1-5	CSATGQGGFTNQPQHF	TGCAGTGCCACGGGACAGGGCGGATTTACTAATCAGCCCCAGCATTTT
-	-	TRBV7-2	TRBJ1-2	CASSLGGIYGYTF	TGTGCCAGCAGCTTAGGGGGAATCTATGGCTACACCTTC
-	many	TRBV4-1	TRBJ2-7	CASSQGPYGSYEQYF	TGCGCCAGCAGCCAAGGACCCTACGGGAGTTACGAGCAGTACTTC
-	many	TRBV19	TRBJ1-1	CASSREGFTEAFF	TGTGCCAGTAGTAGAGAGGGGTTCACTGAAGCTTTCTTT
-	few	TRBV18	TRBJ2-3	CASSPREQTSSSFYF	TGTGCCAGCTCACCACGAGAACAGACCAGCTCTAGTTTCTATTTT
-	-	TRBV5-1	TRBJ1-1	CASRGESYTEAFF	TGCGCCAGCAGGGGCGAGTCGTACACTGAAGCTTTCTTT
TRBD1	many	TRBV24-1	TRBJ2-1	CATSDRTGSGGNEQFF	TGTGCCACCAGTGATAGGACAGGGAGTGGGGGCAATGAGCAGTTCTTC
-	-	TRBV19	TRBJ2-7	CARSGVGTLYYEQYF	TGTGCCCGTAGTGGAGTAGGGACACTCTACTACGAGCAGTACTTC
TRBD1	many	TRBV12-3/TRBV12-4	TRBJ1-6	CASSNDRDYNSPLHF	TGTGCCAGCAGCAACGACAGGGATTATAATTCACCCCTCCACTTT
-	-	TRBV7-6	TRBJ2-1	CASSSSPSYNEQFF	TGTGCCAGCAGCTCATCCCCATCTTACAATGAGCAGTTCTTC
-	-	TRBV29-1	TRBJ1-1	CSVVMGGSEAFF	TGCAGCGTGGTTATGGGGGGGTCTGAAGCTTTCTTT
-	many	TRBV11-2	TRBJ1-2	CASSFPRENYGYTF	TGTGCCAGCAGCTTCCCCAGGGAGAACTATGGCTACACCTTC
TRBD1	many	TRBV7-7	TRBJ2-7	CASSQTGGATSEQYF	TGTGCCAGCAGTCAGACAGGGGGCGCGACCAGCGAGCAGTACTTC
TRBD2	-	TRBV5-1	TRBJ2-1	CASSLAGISGGTSSYNEQFF	TGCGCCAGCAGCTTGGCCGGAATTAGCGGGGGGACCAGCTCCTACAATGAGCAGTTCTTC
-	few	TRBV7-9	TRBJ1-2	CASSLEYRQYGYTF	TGTGCCAGCAGCCTAGAGTACAGGCAATATGGCTACACCTTC
-	many	TRBV5-1	TRBJ1-5	CASRQGDNQPQHF	TGCGCCAGCAGGCAGGGCGACAATCAGCCCCAGCATTTT
-	many	TRBV12-3/TRBV12-4	TRBJ2-1	CASSLSNEQFF	TGTGCCAGCAGCTTGAGCAATGAGCAGTTCTTC
-	few	TRBV20-1	TRBJ1-1	CSATRGPEAFF	TGCAGTGCCACGAGGGGCCCTGAAGCTTTCTTT
-	many	TRBV5-1	TRBJ2-2	CASRPTGNTGELFF	TGCGCCAGCAGGCCGACAGGGAACACCGGGGAGCTGTTTTTT
-	few	TRBV29-1	TRBJ2-5	CSVDPGYSQETQYF	TGCAGCGTTGACCCAGGGTATTCCCAAGAGACCCAGTACTTC
-	-	TRBV30	TRBJ1-2	CAWSAPNYGYTF	TGTGCCTGGAGTGCTCCTAACTATGGCTACACCTTC
TRBD2	many	TRBV11-2	TRBJ2-5	CASSLVGGDPTTQYF	TGTGCCAGCAGCTTAGTGGGAGGGGACCCGACGACCCAGTACTTC
-	many	TRBV6-6	TRBJ1-2	CASSFQGSYTF	TGTGCCAGCAGTTTCCAGGGAAGCTACACCTTC
-	many	TRBV2	TRBJ2-4	CASSSPNQDQYF	TGTGCCAGCAGTTCTCCCAACCAGGATCAGTACTTC
-	-	TRBV29-1	TRBJ1-4	CSVEGINEKLFF	TGCAGCGTTGAGGGGATAAATGAAAAACTGTTTTTT
TRBD1	many	TRBV6-5	TRBJ1-1	CASSYSRDRGPTEAFF	TGTGCCAGCAGTTACAGCCGGGACAGGGGGCCCACTGAAGCTTTCTTT
-	-	TRBV20-1	TRBJ1-5	CSARGWGGNQPQHF	TGCAGTGCTAGAGGTTGGGGCGGCAATCAGCCCCAGCATTTT
TRBD1	-	TRBV6-5	TRBJ1-3	CASRTGAGNTIYF	TGTGCCAGCCGGACAGGGGCCGGAAACACCATATATTTT
-	many	TRBV21-1	TRBJ1-5	CASSKISRGNQPQHF	TGTGCCAGCAGCAAAATAAGTAGGGGCAATCAGCCCCAGCATTTT
TRBD1	few	TRBV5-4	TRBJ1-2	CASTGGGANYGYTF	TGTGCCAGCACAGGGGGGGGGGCTAACTATGGCTACACCTTC
-	many	TRBV7-8	TRBJ1-2	CASSLGVAANYGYTF	TGTGCCAGCAGCTTAGGGGTAGCAGCTAACTATGGCTACACCTTC
-	many	TRBV3-1	TRBJ1-4	CASSQESNEKLFF	TGTGCCAGCAGCCAAGAATCAAATGAAAAACTGTTTTTT
-	-	TRBV7-2	TRBJ2-1	CASSPLQSYNEQFF	TGTGCCAGCAGCCCATTACAGAGCTACAATGAGCAGTTCTTC
-	-	TRBV5-1	TRBJ2-1	CASSLEDPAYNEQFF	TGCGCCAGCAGCTTGGAGGACCCAGCCTACAATGAGCAGTTCTTC
TRBD1	many	TRBV5-1	TRBJ2-3	CASSLTGSTDTQYF	TGTGCCAGCAGCTTGACAGGGAGCACAGATACGCAGTATTTT
TRBD2	-	TRBV11-2	TRBJ2-3	CASQGLATDTQYF	TGTGCCAGCCAGGGACTAGCGACAGATACGCAGTATTTT
TRBD2	many	TRBV20-1	TRBJ2-3	CSAKTAGGRTDTQYF	TGCAGTGCCAAGACGGCGGGGGGGCGCACAGATACGCAGTATTTT
TRBD1	-	TRBV5-5	TRBJ1-5	CASSDGDRGRNQPQHF	TGTGCCAGCAGCGACGGGGACAGGGGACGCAATCAGCCCCAGCATTTT
-	many	TRBV20-1	TRBJ1-5	CSVRGDSNQPQHF	TGCAGTGTGCGGGGGGACAGCAATCAGCCCCAGCATTTT
TRBD1	-	TRBV11-2	TRBJ2-2	CASSRQGANTGELFF	TGTGCCAGCAGCCGTCAGGGGGCGAACACCGGGGAGCTGTTTTTT